This entry lists 28 T cell receptor beta chains sequenced from one sample in a study of T cell changes during pregnancy in multiple sclerosis. Libraries were prepared by immunoSEQ multiplex PCR; TCRdb keeps only in-frame clonotypes and omits some of them. The sample carries 20,000 to 25,000 clones, approximately 86% recorded once. Sequences were derived from CD8+ T cells from peripheral blood mononuclear cells, sampled in the first trimester of pregnancy. The source of these receptors is a female donor in good health, enrolled as a control in a pregnancy study.

The rearrangement links TRBV5-6 to TRBJ1-1; the D is unclear. The ends were cut back, 1 base at V and 3 bases at J, with 7 bases in the middle. CDR3 length: 13 residues. Germline loops: CDR1 SGHDT, CDR2 YYEEEE. The CDR3 DNA reads TGTGCCAGCAGCTTGTCAGGATACACTGAAGCTTTCTTT. Translated: CASSLSGYTEAFF.

The rearrangement links TRBV20-1 to TRBJ1-2; D ambiguous. The CDR3 is made up of 10 amino acids. Germline V lookup: CDR1 DFQATT, CDR2 SNEGSKA (reference sequence). The V end lost 6 bases, the J end lost 4 bases, and 6 bases lay between the germline ends. As DNA, the CDR3 is TGCAGTGCCCCTAGCTATGGCTACACCTTC. Translating it yields CSAPSYGYTF.

The J gene is TRBJ2-2, the V gene TRBV7-9; the D gene is possibly TRBD2 (5 bases). V shed 6 bases and J shed 4 bases, with 24 bases lying between them. The CDR3 runs 18 residues. Germline V gene data show CDR1 as SEHNR and CDR2 as FQNEAQ (reference sequence). CDR3 sequence reads: CASRPWTGFYRSTGELFF. CDR3 nucleotides: TGTGCCAGCAGACCGTGGACGGGGTTTTATAGGAGCACCGGGGAGCTGTTTTTT.

V gene TRBV4-2 combines with J gene TRBJ2-1; possible D gene TRBD2, 6 bases. V lost 2 bases, J lost 10 bases, and 12 bases lay in between. The germline CDR1 and CDR2 sequences are LGHNA and YNFKEQ. The CDR3 length is 13 residues. The CDR3 region has the DNA TGTGCCAGCAGCCAAACTAGCTCCCGGGAGCAGTTCTTC. Its translation is CASSQTSSREQFF.

This rearrangement joins TRBV7-6 to TRBJ1-2; a weak D match, TRBD1 (5 bases). Per the germline V gene, CDR1 is SGHVS and CDR2 is FNYEAQ. The CDR3 covers 12 residues. Trimming shortened V by 4 bases and J by 8 bases, and 11 bases separated the two germline ends. The CDR3: CASSSGGGGYTF. CDR3 in DNA: TGTGCCAGCAGCTCCGGGGGAGGGGGCTACACCTTC.

This chain joins TRBV11-2 and TRBJ1-5; D is perhaps TRBD1 (6 bases). Germline V gives CDR1 SGHAT, CDR2 FQNNGV. Trimming cost V 5 bases and J 2 bases, with 25 bases left between them. CDR3 length: 19 amino acids. The CDR3 sequence is CASSPRGWRQVRGNQPQHF. The CDR3 coding sequence is TGTGCCAGCAGCCCGCGTGGGTGGCGACAGGTAAGAGGCAATCAGCCCCAGCATTTT.

Remarks on this clone: The identical CDR3 is also encoded by other nucleotide sequences in the sample. The chain uses TRBV27 and TRBJ1-1; possible D gene TRBD1, 6 bases. Between the trimmed V and J ends, which lost 2 bases and 2 bases, there was a span of 9 bases. Germline V gives CDR1 MNHEY, CDR2 SMNVEV (reference sequence). The CDR3 is 14 residues long. The CDR3 coding sequence is TGTGCCAGCAGTTTAAGAGGGGGAAACACTGAAGCTTTCTTT. It translates to CASSLRGGNTEAFF.

The rearrangement uses TRBV9 and TRBJ2-1; D is possibly TRBD2 (6 bases). The V end lost 3 bases, the J end lost 7 bases, and 20 bases lay between the germline ends. CDR1 is SGDLS, CDR2 YYNGEE, per germline. The CDR3 loop spans 16 amino acids. In DNA, the CDR3 is TGTGCCAGCAGCGCCCCGTCGCGCGGGAATAGGAATGAGCAGTTCTTC. Amino acids: CASSAPSRGNRNEQFF.

The rearrangement joins TRBV13 to TRBJ2-1; D is unclear. The CDR3 is 11 residues long. The germline V and J ends were trimmed by 4 bases and 12 bases, with 10 bases remaining between them. Germline V lookup: CDR1 PRHDT, CDR2 FYEKMQ (reference sequence). The CDR3 sequence is CASSSRVGQFF. CDR3 nucleotide sequence: TGTGCCAGCAGCTCCCGGGTAGGGCAGTTCTTC.

The chain employs TRBV4-2 and TRBJ2-7; D perhaps matches TRBD2 (5 bases). The V end lost 0 bases, the J end lost 0 bases, and 21 bases lay between the germline ends. The germline gives CDR1 LGHNA, CDR2 YNFKEQ. The CDR3 has 19 residues. Here the CDR3 reads CASSQDREGVALPSYEQYF. CDR3 bases: TGTGCCAGCAGCCAAGATCGGGAAGGCGTAGCCTTACCCTCCTACGAGCAGTACTTC.

CDR3 amino acids: CASSEQGGTDTQYF. CDR3 sequence (DNA): TGTGCCAGCAGTGAACAGGGGGGCACAGATACGCAGTATTTT. The chain has TRBV6-4 and TRBJ2-3, with 8 bases fitting TRBD1. Looked up from germline, CDR1 is MRHNA and CDR2 is SNTAGT. The ends lost 3 bases at V and 1 base at J; junction bases unmatched: 0. This CDR3 is built from 14 residues.

In DNA form, the CDR3 reads TGTGCCAGCAGTGAGGGGACAGGGGGCGTTGAGACCCAGTACTTC. This encodes CASSEGTGGVETQYF. The chain joins TRBV6-4 to TRBJ2-5, with 12 bases fitting TRBD1. The trim removed 3 bases at V and 5 bases at J, leaving 4 bases unmatched. CDR1 and CDR2 (germline): MRHNA, SNTAGT. The CDR3 is 15 residues long.

The genes are TRBV4-1 and TRBJ2-1, with a tentative D call TRBD1 (6 bases). V lost 3 bases and J lost 0, with 12 bases in between. This CDR3 contains 16 residues. Germline CDR1 is MGHRA and CDR2 is YSYEKL. The CDR3 here is CASSHLQGSSYNEQFF. DNA for the CDR3: TGCGCCAGCAGCCATCTACAGGGTAGCTCCTACAATGAGCAGTTCTTC.

The table lists this clone with a few counts. The gene calls are TRBV7-9 and TRBJ2-7, with a weak D call TRBD2 (5 bases). The CDR3 loop spans 15 amino acids. Trimming stripped 5 bases from V and 2 bases from J, with 16 bases between. The germline V gene has CDR1 SEHNR and CDR2 FQNEAQ (reference sequence). In DNA, the CDR3 is TGTGCCAGCAGCGGAAACCCGGGGTCTACCTACGAGCAGTACTTC. Residues: CASSGNPGSTYEQYF.

The chain recombines TRBV27 with TRBJ2-7; maybe TRBD2 (6 bases). The CDR3 is 14 amino acids. V lost 5 bases to trimming and J lost 4 bases, with 15 bases between them. Germline V gene sequence: CDR1 MNHEY, CDR2 SMNVEV (reference sequence). CDR3 nucleotide sequence: TGTGCCAGCAGTCCATCTAGCGTTGGGTACGAGCAGTACTTC. Translated: CASSPSSVGYEQYF.

The chain is built from TRBV6-4 and TRBJ2-2; D gene unclear. Germline CDR1 and CDR2: MRHNA and SNTAGT. V was trimmed by 0 bases and J by 6 bases, leaving 8 bases between them. The CDR3 extends over 14 amino acids. The CDR3 loop reads CASSDSIHAGELFF. The CDR3 DNA reads as TGTGCCAGCAGTGACTCGATACACGCCGGGGAGCTGTTTTTT.

The chain is built from TRBV6-1 and TRBJ2-5; 8 bases map to TRBD2. The CDR3 contains 15 residues. V lost 6 bases to trimming and J lost 5 bases; unmatched junction nucleotides: 11. Germline assignment: CDR1 MNHNS and CDR2 SASEGT. The CDR3 bases are TGTGCCAGCAGCGGTAGAGCGGGGGAAGCGGAGACCCAGTACTTC. Translated: CASSGRAGEAETQYF.

V gene TRBV21-1 combines with J gene TRBJ2-3; the table assigns TRBD2, which was not confirmed against the DNA. TRBV21-1 is an annotated pseudogene. The CDR3 has 13 amino acids. The CDR3 DNA reads TGTGCCATCCTTCCGGAGGAGACAGATACGCAGTATTTT. The encoded protein is CAILPEETDTQYF.

The chain has TRBV4-2 and TRBJ2-7, with a possible D match to TRBD2 (7 bases). CDR3 length: 15 amino acids. The germline CDR1 and CDR2 sequences are LGHNA and YNFKEQ. V was shortened by 6 bases and J by 4 bases, with 19 bases between the two germline ends. This CDR3 reads CASSPFAGARYEQYF. In DNA form, the CDR3 reads TGTGCCAGCAGTCCCTTCGCGGGGGCCAGGTACGAGCAGTACTTC.

The genes are TRBV9 and TRBJ1-4, with D possibly being TRBD1 (5 bases). The germline CDR1 and CDR2 sequences are SGDLS and YYNGEE. Trimming cost V 4 bases and J 1 base, with 11 bases left between them. The CDR3 loop spans 15 amino acids. The CDR3 coding sequence is TGTGCCAGCAGCCCAAGACAGAGAACTAATGAAAAACTGTTTTTT. It codes for CASSPRQRTNEKLFF.

This clone was picked up one time. Germline and junction disagree at one end, which may indicate a read error. This sequence joins TRBV27 and TRBJ2-7; 11 nucleotides line up with TRBD1. Germline V gene lookup returns CDR1 MNHEY and CDR2 SMNVEV (reference sequence). The CDR3 totals 15 residues. CDR3 protein: CASTLSGTGGYEQYF. CDR3 coding DNA: TGTGCCAGCACTTTATCCGGGACAGGGGGGTACGAGCAGTACTTC.

The V gene is TRBV7-2, the J gene TRBJ2-1; 8 nucleotides line up with TRBD2. The CDR3 totals 16 residues. Germline CDR1 SGHTA, CDR2 FQGNSA. The ends lost 1 base at V and 4 bases at J; junction bases unmatched: 6. CDR3 DNA: TGTGCCAGCAGCTTAGATGCTAGCGGGTCTTACAATGAGCAGTTCTTC. Translated, it gives CASSLDASGSYNEQFF.

Only one count was recorded for this clone. The rearrangement joins TRBV11-2 to TRBJ1-4; 8 positions match TRBD1. V shed 1 base and J 4 bases; nucleotides not matched to a gene: 8. CDR3 size: 17 residues. Germline-derived CDR1 and CDR2 are SGHAT and FQNNGV. The CDR3 reads CASSLAGRGRLNEKLFF. In nucleotides, the CDR3 is TGTGCCAGCAGCTTAGCAGGCAGGGGGCGCCTTAATGAAAAACTGTTTTTT.

The J gene is TRBJ1-1, the V gene TRBV27; possible D gene TRBD1, 6 bases. CDR1 and CDR2 from the germline V gene are MNHEY and SMNVEV (reference sequence). This CDR3 region has 16 residues. Deletions cut 7 bases from V and 5 bases from J, with 23 bases between. The CDR3 loop reads CASIPLLRGPRTEAFF. CDR3 nucleotide sequence: TGTGCCAGCATTCCACTCCTCAGGGGCCCAAGGACTGAAGCTTTCTTT.

The V call is TRBV6-1, the J call TRBJ2-7, with D possibly being TRBD2 (5 bases). This CDR3 is built from 12 residues. Germline assignment: CDR1 MNHNS and CDR2 SASEGT. V was shortened by 7 bases and J by 1 base, with 8 bases between the two germline ends. Written as DNA, the CDR3 is TGTGCCAGCAAAGAGGGATCCTACGAGCAGTACTTC. Protein product: CASKEGSYEQYF.

The CDR3 sequence is CASGLSNMNTEAFF. CDR3 nucleotides: TGTGCTAGTGGTTTGTCGAACATGAACACTGAAGCTTTCTTT. The V and J genes are TRBV12-5 and TRBJ1-1; D unclear. With 2 bases removed from V and 0 bases from J, the gap between germline ends came to 7 bases. Germline V gene lookup returns CDR1 LGHNT and CDR2 FRNRAP. This CDR3 has 14 amino acids.

This clone was observed a single time. The chain carries TRBV7-9 and TRBJ1-2; unclear D gene. This CDR3 spans 14 amino acids. V lost 1 base and J lost 0, with 6 bases in between. Germline-derived CDR1 and CDR2 are SEHNR and FQNEAQ (reference sequence). The CDR3 here is CASSLETPNYGYTF. The CDR3 DNA is TGTGCCAGCAGCTTAGAAACACCTAACTATGGCTACACCTTC.

Only one count was recorded for this clone. The chain carries TRBV6-1 and TRBJ2-7; 7 bases are shared with TRBD1. The CDR3 runs 15 residues. V lost 3 bases, J lost 2 bases, and 7 bases stayed unmatched. Germline loops: CDR1 MNHNS, CDR2 SASEGT. The CDR3 protein is CASSDGDSPAYEQYF. CDR3 coding DNA: TGTGCCAGCAGTGATGGGGACAGTCCCGCCTACGAGCAGTACTTC.